A single sample is the source of the 15 T cell receptor beta chains below, sequenced in a study of cytomegalovirus exposure and HLA in healthy donors. Researchers ran the PCR with 60 Vbeta and 13 Jbeta primers. Libraries were prepared by immunoSEQ multiplex PCR; TCRdb keeps only in-frame clonotypes and omits some of them. The sample comprises about 170,000 clones, approximately 81% of which are singletons, and approximately 2.4% rests with the top ten. The sample consisted of PBMCs. These receptors came from a woman aged 45 to 65 in good health and CMV-seronegative.

About this clone itself: Germline and junction disagree at one end, which may indicate a read error. Different DNA sequences within this sample yield the same CDR3. The chain joins TRBV30 to TRBJ1-6, with unresolved D. Germline assignment: CDR1 GTSNPN and CDR2 SVGIG (reference sequence). There are 14 residues in the CDR3. CDR3 DNA sequence: TGTGCCTACGCGACATTAAGCTATAATTCCCCCCTCCACTTT. This codes for CAYATLSYNSPLHF.

The CDR3 DNA is TGTGCCAGCAGTTACAGGTTGAGCTCCTACGAGCAGTACTTC. Its translation is CASSYRLSSYEQYF. The V and J genes are TRBV27 and TRBJ2-7; maybe TRBD1 (5 bases). Germline CDR1 is MNHEY and CDR2 is SMNVEV (reference sequence). CDR3 length equals 14 residues. V was shortened by 4 bases and J by 0 bases, with 10 bases between the two germline ends.

V gene TRBV28 combines with J gene TRBJ2-7; TRBD1 might be the D (6 bases). Germline V gives CDR1 MDHEN, CDR2 SYDVKM. The CDR3 covers 14 residues. Trimming took 2 bases from V and 6 from J, leaving 14 bases between them. The CDR3 loop reads CASSLPPGQIEQYF. CDR3 nucleotide sequence: TGTGCCAGCAGTTTACCCCCCGGACAGATCGAGCAGTACTTC. Looking up the rest from reference TRBV28 and TRBJ2-7 gives the full variable domain: DVKVTQSSRYLVKRTGEKVFLECVQDMDHENMFWYRQDPGLGLRLIYFSYDVKMKEKGDIPEGYSVSREKKERFSLILESASTNQTSMYLCASSLPPGQIEQYFGPGTRLTVT.

Worth noting for this clone: A read error may account for a junction end that differs from germline. This chain joins TRBV28 and TRBJ2-7, with 7 bases identical to TRBD1. Germline V gene sequence: CDR1 MDHEN, CDR2 SYDVKM. The CDR3 sequence is 13 residues long. For the CDR3, the DNA is TGCGCCACGGTAACAGGGGATCCCTACGAGCAGTACTTC. Protein product: CATVTGDPYEQYF.

The chain links TRBV5-1 to TRBJ2-1, with 9 bases identical to TRBD2. The CDR3 is made up of 15 amino acids. The germline CDR1 and CDR2 sequences are SGHRS and YFSETQ. V lost 3 bases and J lost 6; bases outside the gene matches: 7. The CDR3 reads CASSSGGTSPNEQFF. As DNA, the CDR3 is TGCGCCAGCAGCTCGGGCGGGACTAGCCCCAATGAGCAGTTCTTC. Together with reference TRBV5-1 and TRBJ2-1, the CDR3 gives the full variable domain: KAGVTQTPRYLIKTRGQQVTLSCSPISGHRSVSWYQQTPGQGLQFLFEYFSETQRNKGNFPGRFSGRQFSNSRSEMNVSTLELGDSALYLCASSSGGTSPNEQFFGPGTRLTVL.

This chain links TRBV6-6 with TRBJ1-2, with D unclear. CDR1 and CDR2 from the germline V gene are MNHNY and SVGAGI (reference sequence). The CDR3 runs to 14 residues. Deletions cut 0 bases from V and 8 bases from J, with 13 bases between. CDR3: CASSYSQNSPGYTF. Here the CDR3 DNA reads TGTGCCAGCAGTTACTCACAAAATTCTCCCGGCTACACCTTC.

V gene TRBV2 combines with J gene TRBJ2-4, with D tentatively TRBD1 (6 bases). Trimming took 5 bases from V and 0 from J, leaving 11 bases between them. This CDR3 contains 15 residues. Germline V gene data show CDR1 as SNHLY and CDR2 as FYNNEI. The DNA for the CDR3 is TGTGCCAGCAGTCCACAGGGTCTAGCCAAAAACATTCAGTACTTC. Translation: CASSPQGLAKNIQYF.

V usage is TRBV10-1 and J usage is TRBJ2-3, with D tentatively TRBD1 (5 bases). V shed 1 base and J shed 1 base, with 12 bases lying between them. Germline V CDR1 and CDR2: WNHNN, SYGVQD (reference sequence). The CDR3 has 16 residues. CDR3 coding DNA: TGCGCCAGCAGTGAGTGGAAGGGGCTACGCACAGATACGCAGTATTTT. Its protein is CASSEWKGLRTDTQYF.

J is TRBJ2-6 and V is TRBV7-2; a possible D gene is TRBD1 (5 bases). V lost 0 bases and J lost 0, with 12 bases in between. CDR3 length equals 18 residues. CDR1 and CDR2 (germline): SGHTA, FQGNSA. The chain's CDR3 is CASSLATTRASGANVLTF. The CDR3 DNA sequence: TGTGCCAGCAGCTTAGCCACGACCAGGGCCTCTGGGGCCAACGTCCTGACTTTC.

The chain is built from TRBV19 and TRBJ1-5, with TRBD1 matching over 8 bases. The length of the CDR3 is 16 residues. Germline CDR1 and CDR2: LNHDA and SQIVND (reference sequence). With V trimmed by 6 bases and J by 3 bases, 10 bases remained unmatched. The CDR3 loop reads CASSPYKTGANQPQHF. For the CDR3, the DNA is TGTGCCAGTAGCCCTTATAAGACAGGGGCCAATCAGCCCCAGCATTTT.

V usage is TRBV7-8 and J usage is TRBJ1-6; 7 bases are a match to TRBD1. There are 17 residues in the CDR3. Germline V gene lookup returns CDR1 SGHVS and CDR2 FQNEAQ. The trim removed 5 bases at V and 4 bases at J, leaving 11 bases unmatched. In DNA, the CDR3 is TGTGCCAGCAGCCCATCCCCTGCGGGACAGTATAATTCACCCCTCCACTTT. This codes for CASSPSPAGQYNSPLHF.

The gene calls are TRBV2 and TRBJ1-2, with 8 bases that match TRBD1. With 0 bases clipped from V and 6 bases from J, the junction kept 3 bases outside the gene matches. Germline V gene sequence: CDR1 SNHLY, CDR2 FYNNEI. The CDR3 has 14 residues. The CDR3, as DNA: TGTGCCAGCAGTGAAGCGGACAGGGTTGATGGCTACACCTTC. Amino acids: CASSEADRVDGYTF.

J is TRBJ2-7 and V is TRBV4-1; no clear D. Deletions cut 1 base from V and 3 bases from J, with 10 bases between. The CDR3 is 14 residues long. Germline assignment: CDR1 MGHRA and CDR2 YSYEKL. The CDR3 sequence: CASSQGPADYEQYF. In DNA, the CDR3 is TGCGCCAGCAGCCAAGGGCCCGCAGACTACGAGCAGTACTTC.

The rearrangement uses TRBV5-4 and TRBJ1-1, with TRBD1 matching over 10 bases. After removal of 4 bases from V and 6 bases from J, the junction contained 6 bases not matched to a gene. There are 14 residues in the CDR3. The V gene's germline CDR1 is SGHNT and CDR2 YYREEE (reference sequence). The chain's CDR3 is CASSIRQGASEAFF. CDR3 sequence (DNA): TGTGCCAGCAGCATCCGACAGGGGGCATCTGAAGCTTTCTTT.

CDR3 sequence reads: CASSFYRAGNEKLFF. DNA for the CDR3: TGTGCCAGCAGCTTCTACAGAGCGGGTAATGAAAAACTGTTTTTT. V is TRBV5-6 and J is TRBJ1-4; D unresolved. Trimming removed 2 bases from V and 4 bases from J, with 12 bases in between. The length of the CDR3 is 15 residues. Germline V gene sequence: CDR1 SGHDT, CDR2 YYEEEE.